This T cell receptor beta chain emerged from a study of CD8 T cells in ankylosing spondylitis. Findings of the study overall: Relatively scarce in peripheral blood, disease-linked clones were CD8+. For ankylosing spondylitis blood, a TCR beta motif of 7 or 8 highly homologous variants appeared characteristic. Reports say disease-linked clones showed up significantly more in matched ankylosing spondylitis synovial fluid.

About this clonotype itself: The antigen is undetermined.

Quantitative barcoded 5'-RACE was used to prepare TCR beta libraries. TCRdb re-called the 5' RACE reads through MiXCR, storing one row per CDR3 protein. Of roughly 180,000 distinct CDR3 sequences in the sample, just over 9.5% are singletons; the top ten hold around 15%. The sample consisted of blood, either unsorted or a sorted T cell fraction (not recorded which). The origin of this receptor is a female donor with ankylosing spondylitis or in good health (not recorded which).

CDR3 sequence: CASSSPTSGSPNEQFF. The CDR3 DNA follows: TGTGCCAGCAGCTCCCCGACTAGCGGGAGTCCGAATGAGCAGTTCTTC. The chain recombines TRBV11-3 with TRBJ2-1; 12 bases agree with TRBD2. CDR1 is SGHNT and CDR2 is YENEEA in the germline V gene. The CDR3 covers 16 residues. With 4 bases clipped from V and 7 bases from J, the junction kept 8 bases outside the gene matches.